This T cell receptor beta chain was observed in a study of T cell repertoires in cytomegalovirus infection. Turning to the study itself: Alongside well-studied HLA-B-restricted CMV epitopes, recently identified HLA-C-restricted CMV epitopes were also used. Shared public TCR beta signatures pointed to both CMV infection and a matching HLA type. Study results and limitations: Accumulated public TCR beta family frequency recognized individuals carrying CMV together with the relevant HLA. In two of eight donors, the top clonotype was HLA-C-restricted CMV-specific.

Germline V gene sequence: CDR1 WSHSY, CDR2 SAAADI. This CDR3 is built from 14 residues. V was cut by 3 bases and J by 0 bases, with 9 bases left in between. TCRdb reanalysed the reads using MiXCR and keeps one entry per CDR3 protein. The sample includes 650,000 to 850,000 distinct CDR3 sequences, just under 30% of them seen just once. This clonotype was counted a single time. The antigen remains undetermined. The sequence was obtained from a human donor in good health (CMV status not recorded). Some clones in this sample may be carry-over from other donors' samples. The J gene is TRBJ2-7, the V gene TRBV10-2; possibly TRBD2 for D (6 bases). Sample: cultured CD8+ T cells from PBMCs, taken from culture after CMV antigen stimulation. The CDR3 sequence is CASSDCGASYEQYF. The CDR3, as DNA: TGCGCCAGCAGTGATTGCGGGGCCTCCTACGAGCAGTACTTC.